The 18 T cell receptor beta chains presented below share a single source sample, sequenced in a study of blood T cell repertoires in COVID-19. The method was immunoSEQ multiplex PCR; TCRdb's version includes in-frame clones alone and lacks a portion of them. The sample carries a few hundred thousand clones, approximately 85% recorded once. Specimen: peripheral blood. The receptors derive from a woman in her sixties or seventies with COVID-19, enrolled during active disease.

The chain combines TRBV5-1 with TRBJ2-7; 7 bases map to TRBD1. Germline values: CDR1 SGHRS, CDR2 YFSETQ. This CDR3 has 14 amino acids. The V and J ends lost 2 bases and 5 bases, in that order; junction bases with no gene match: 7. CDR3 sequence: CASSLARQGNEQYF. The CDR3 bases are TGCGCCAGCAGCTTAGCTAGACAGGGAAACGAGCAGTACTTC.

This clone was observed a handful of times. The rearrangement links TRBV11-2 to TRBJ2-3; 9 nucleotides match TRBD1. The germline CDR1 and CDR2 sequences are SGHAT and FQNNGV. V was pared by 5 bases and J by 2 bases, with 17 bases of the junction left unmatched. The CDR3 is made up of 19 amino acids. In DNA form, the CDR3 reads TGTGCCAGCAGCCTAATTGGGACAGGGAAGTCGGGGCACACAGATACGCAGTATTTT. The encoded protein is CASSLIGTGKSGHTDTQYF.

This chain connects TRBV5-1 to TRBJ1-1, with TRBD1 as a possible D gene (6 bases). Germline assignment: CDR1 SGHRS and CDR2 YFSETQ. The CDR3 loop spans 15 amino acids. Trimming pared 4 bases from V and 5 bases from J, leaving 18 bases between. The CDR3 protein is CASSASGVGETEAFF. Written as DNA, the CDR3 is TGCGCCAGCAGCGCCTCAGGGGTGGGGGAGACTGAAGCTTTCTTT.

This chain uses TRBV10-3 with TRBJ2-1; D possibly corresponds to TRBD2 (6 bases). Per germline, CDR1 ENHRY and CDR2 SYGVKD. The CDR3 has 10 residues. CDR3 nucleotides: TGTGGCACCCCTAGCGATGAGCAGTTCTTC. Translating gives CGTPSDEQFF.

The rearrangement uses TRBV11-2 and TRBJ1-1; unclear D gene. The CDR3 runs to 13 residues. Germline CDR1 reads SGHAT; CDR2 reads FQNNGV. Between the trimmed V and J ends, which lost 5 bases and 1 base, there was a span of 8 bases. The CDR3 DNA follows: TGTGCCAGCAGCGCTACAGCGAACACTGAAGCTTTCTTT. It yields the protein CASSATANTEAFF.

The chain joins TRBV19 to TRBJ2-7, with TRBD2 matching over 10 bases. Germline V gene lookup returns CDR1 LNHDA and CDR2 SQIVND (reference sequence). J was trimmed by 3 bases and V by 1 base; bases with no gene match: 0. The CDR3 is 14 amino acids. CDR3 in amino acids: CASSIGLAGYEQYF. In nucleotides, the CDR3 is TGTGCCAGTAGTATAGGACTAGCGGGCTACGAGCAGTACTTC.

This rearrangement joins TRBV18 to TRBJ2-1; 8 bases are a match to TRBD2. V was clipped by 2 bases and J by 0 bases; unmatched bases: 3. This CDR3 spans 16 amino acids. Germline CDR1 reads KGHSH; CDR2 reads LQKENI. The CDR3 sequence is CASSPIAGSSYNEQFF. CDR3 DNA sequence: TGTGCCAGCTCACCAATAGCGGGAAGCTCCTACAATGAGCAGTTCTTC.

The chain links TRBV30 to TRBJ1-6; no firm D call. Trimming took 3 bases from V and 3 from J, leaving 3 bases between them. The CDR3 runs 12 residues. CDR1 is GTSNPN, CDR2 SVGIG, per germline (reference sequence). The CDR3 DNA reads TGTGCCTGGAGGAGCTATAATTCACCCCTCCACTTT. This gives the protein CAWRSYNSPLHF. The full variable domain, completed using reference TRBV30 and TRBJ1-6, is SQTIHQWPATLVQPVGSPLSLECTVEGTSNPNLYWYRQAAGRGLQLLFYSVGIGQISSEVPQNLSASRPQDRQFILSSKKLLLSDSGFYLCAWRSYNSPLHFGNGTRLTVT.

This clone appeared a few times. V usage is TRBV29-1 and J usage is TRBJ1-1; 7 bases are shared with TRBD1. The CDR3 covers 14 residues. The germline gives CDR1 SQVTM, CDR2 ANQGSEA. Losses at the gene ends were 3 bases for V and 1 base for J; bases not matched to a gene: 5. The CDR3 reads CSVDSGQTNTEAFF. The CDR3 DNA sequence: TGCAGCGTTGACTCGGGACAGACGAACACTGAAGCTTTCTTT.

This chain connects TRBV7-9 to TRBJ2-3; 9 bases align to TRBD2. The CDR3 loop spans 17 amino acids. The trim removed 2 bases at V and 6 bases at J, leaving 12 bases unmatched. Germline CDR1 is SEHNR and CDR2 is FQNEAQ (reference sequence). DNA for the CDR3: TGTGCCAGCAGCTTAAGATTGGGTGGACTAGCGACCGATACGCAGTATTTT. Its translation: CASSLRLGGLATDTQYF. Variable domain in full (rest from reference TRBV7-9 and TRBJ2-3): DTGVSQNPRHKITKRGQNVTFRCDPISEHNRLYWYRQTLGQGPEFLTYFQNEAQLEKSRLLSDRFSAERPKGSFSTLEIQRTEQGDSAMYLCASSLRLGGLATDTQYFGPGTRLTVL.

This clone was seen just once. The CDR3 protein is CASSTDMYGYTF. CDR3 DNA sequence: TGTGCCAGCAGCACGGACATGTATGGCTACACCTTC. J is TRBJ1-2 and V is TRBV5-6; tentatively, D is TRBD1 (5 bases). CDR3 size: 12 residues. The germline gives CDR1 SGHDT, CDR2 YYEEEE. Deletions cut 4 bases from V and 5 bases from J, with 9 bases between. Looking up the rest from reference TRBV5-6 and TRBJ1-2 gives the full variable domain: DAGVTQSPTHLIKTRGQQVTLRCSPKSGHDTVSWYQQALGQGPQFIFQYYEEEERQRGNFPDRFSGHQFPNYSSELNVNALLLGDSALYLCASSTDMYGYTFGSGTRLTVV.

The chain employs TRBV7-2 and TRBJ1-2; 11 nucleotides align to TRBD1. The germline gives CDR1 SGHTA, CDR2 FQGNSA. This CDR3 region has 16 residues. The junction had 6 bases not matched to a gene; V was cut back by 5 bases and J by 1 base. The CDR3 bases are TGTGCCAGCAGCCAGAGGACAGGGGGCTTTAACTATGGCTACACCTTC. Translation gives CASSQRTGGFNYGYTF. The full variable domain, with the rest looked up from reference TRBV7-2 and TRBJ1-2, is GAGVSQSPSNKVTEKGKDVELRCDPISGHTALYWYRQSLGQGLEFLIYFQGNSAPDKSGLPSDRFSAERTGGSVSTLTIQRTQQEDSAVYLCASSQRTGGFNYGYTFGSGTRLTVV.

This clone appeared a single time. The chain employs TRBV10-2 and TRBJ2-5; TRBD2 matches at 12 bases. Germline-derived CDR1 and CDR2 are WSHSY and SAAADI. V shed 5 bases, J shed 0 bases, and the junction held 1 base outside the gene matches. The CDR3 contains 15 residues. The CDR3 DNA reads as TGCGCCAGCAGTCTAGCGGGAGGGTACCAAGAGACCCAGTACTTC. Translating gives CASSLAGGYQETQYF.

Comment on this clone: Mismatch with germline at one junction end may stem from a read error. The genes are TRBV7-7 and TRBJ2-5, with TRBD2 matching 8 bases. Germline CDR1 is SSHAT and CDR2 is FNYEAQ (reference sequence). This CDR3 has 15 amino acids. The CDR3 coding sequence is TGTGCTAGCAGCTTAGATAAGCGGGGGATGGAGACCCAGTACTTC. Translation gives CASSLDKRGMETQYF.

The chain is built from TRBV27 and TRBJ2-5; 7 positions match TRBD1. V was clipped by 5 bases and J by 2 bases; unmatched bases: 5. The CDR3 is 14 residues long. The V gene's germline CDR1 is MNHEY and CDR2 SMNVEV (reference sequence). As DNA, the CDR3 is TGTGCCAGCAGTCTTAGACAGGGACAAGAGACCCAGTACTTC. Amino acid sequence: CASSLRQGQETQYF.

The chain couples TRBV12-3 or TRBV12-4 to TRBJ1-1; 9 nucleotides align to TRBD1. The CDR3 has 13 residues. After removal of 4 bases from V and 7 bases from J, the junction contained 4 bases not matched to a gene. The CDR3 DNA sequence: TGTGCCAGCAGTTCTACAGGGGGCGTTGAAGCTTTCTTT. It specifies CASSSTGGVEAFF.

The chain employs TRBV12-5 and TRBJ2-1, with 9 nucleotides matching TRBD1. The CDR3 totals 12 residues. Germline V gene lookup returns CDR1 LGHNT and CDR2 FRNRAP. J lost 13 bases, V lost 1 base, and 2 bases had no gene match. CDR3 in amino acids: CASGLDTGGQFF. CDR3 bases: TGTGCTAGTGGTTTGGACACAGGGGGCCAGTTCTTC. Using reference TRBV12-5 and TRBJ2-1 for the parts outside the CDR3, the full variable domain is DARVTQTPRHKVTEMGQEVTMRCQPILGHNTVFWYRQTMMQGLELLAYFRNRAPLDDSGMPKDRFSAEMPDATLATLKIQPSEPRDSAVYFCASGLDTGGQFFGPGTRLTVL.

The rearrangement joins TRBV6-2 or TRBV6-3 to TRBJ2-1; TRBD2 matches 12 bases. The germline gives CDR1 MNHEY, CDR2 SVGEGT. The CDR3 loop spans 15 amino acids. With V trimmed by 5 bases and J by 7 bases, 6 bases remained unmatched. This chain's CDR3 is CASSRTSGIGNEQFF. In nucleotides, the CDR3 is TGTGCCAGCAGTCGGACTAGCGGGATAGGTAATGAGCAGTTCTTC.